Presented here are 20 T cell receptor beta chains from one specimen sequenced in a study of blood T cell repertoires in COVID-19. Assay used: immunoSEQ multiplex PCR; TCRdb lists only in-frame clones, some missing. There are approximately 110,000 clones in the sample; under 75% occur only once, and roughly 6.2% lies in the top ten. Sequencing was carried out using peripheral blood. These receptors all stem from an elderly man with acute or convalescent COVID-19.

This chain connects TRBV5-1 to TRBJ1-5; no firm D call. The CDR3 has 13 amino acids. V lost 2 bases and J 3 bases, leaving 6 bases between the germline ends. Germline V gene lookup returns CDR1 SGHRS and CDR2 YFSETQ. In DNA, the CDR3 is TGCGCCAGCAGCTTCGGGGTCAATCAGCCCCAGCATTTT. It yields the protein CASSFGVNQPQHF.

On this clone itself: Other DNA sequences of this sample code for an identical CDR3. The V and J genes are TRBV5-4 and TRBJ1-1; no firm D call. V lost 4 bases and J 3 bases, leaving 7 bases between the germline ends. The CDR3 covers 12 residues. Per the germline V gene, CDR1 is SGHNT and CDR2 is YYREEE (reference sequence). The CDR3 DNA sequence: TGTGCCAGCAGCCCCCGGGACACTGAAGCTTTCTTT. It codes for CASSPRDTEAFF. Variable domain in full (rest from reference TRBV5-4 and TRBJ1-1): ETGVTQSPTHLIKTRGQQVTLRCSSQSGHNTVSWYQQALGQGPQFIFQYYREEENGRGNFPPRFSGLQFPNYSSELNVNALELDDSALYLCASSPRDTEAFFGQGTRLTVV.

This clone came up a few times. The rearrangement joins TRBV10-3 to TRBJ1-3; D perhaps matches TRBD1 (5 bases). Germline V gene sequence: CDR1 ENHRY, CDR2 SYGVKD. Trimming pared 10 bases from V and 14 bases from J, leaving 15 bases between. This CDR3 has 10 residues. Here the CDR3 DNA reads TGTGCCACCGCCGAGTCACAGGTATATTTT. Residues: CATAESQVYF.

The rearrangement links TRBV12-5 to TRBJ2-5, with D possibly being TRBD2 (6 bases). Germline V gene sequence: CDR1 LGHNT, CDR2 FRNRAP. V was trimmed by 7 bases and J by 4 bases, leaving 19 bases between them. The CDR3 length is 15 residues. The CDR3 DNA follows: TGTGCTAGTGCCCTTAGCGGAGGGACGGTAGAGACCCAGTACTTC. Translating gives CASALSGGTVETQYF.

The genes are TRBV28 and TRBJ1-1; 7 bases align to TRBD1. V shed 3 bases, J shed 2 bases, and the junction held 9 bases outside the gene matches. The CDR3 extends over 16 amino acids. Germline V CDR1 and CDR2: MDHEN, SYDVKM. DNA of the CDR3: TGTGCCAGCAGTTTTCACTCCGGGACAGCTAACACTGAAGCTTTCTTT. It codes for CASSFHSGTANTEAFF.

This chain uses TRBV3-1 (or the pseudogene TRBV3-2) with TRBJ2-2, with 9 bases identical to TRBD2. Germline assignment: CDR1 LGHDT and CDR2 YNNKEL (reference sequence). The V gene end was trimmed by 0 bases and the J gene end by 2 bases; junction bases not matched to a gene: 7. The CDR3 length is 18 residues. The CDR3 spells CASSQDRAGGLNTGELFF. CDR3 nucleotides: TGTGCCAGCAGCCAAGATCGAGCGGGAGGTTTAAACACCGGGGAGCTGTTTTTT.

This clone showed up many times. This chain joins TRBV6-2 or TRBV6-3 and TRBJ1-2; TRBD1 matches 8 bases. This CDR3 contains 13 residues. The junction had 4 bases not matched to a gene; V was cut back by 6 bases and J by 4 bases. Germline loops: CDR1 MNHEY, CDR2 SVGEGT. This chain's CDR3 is CASSLGQVYGYTF. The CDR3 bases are TGTGCCAGCAGCTTGGGACAGGTCTATGGCTACACCTTC.

CDR3: CASRIDYSYEQYF. The CDR3 DNA sequence: TGTGCCAGCAGAATCGACTACTCCTACGAGCAGTACTTC. J is TRBJ2-7 and V is TRBV12-3 or TRBV12-4; weak D call: TRBD2 (5 bases). This CDR3 is built from 13 residues. The V end lost 6 bases, the J end lost 0 bases, and 9 bases lay between the germline ends.

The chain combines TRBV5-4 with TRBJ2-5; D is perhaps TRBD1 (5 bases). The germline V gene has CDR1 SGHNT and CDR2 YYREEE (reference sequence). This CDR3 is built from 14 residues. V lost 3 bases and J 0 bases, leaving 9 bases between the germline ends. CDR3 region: CASSSAGYQETQYF. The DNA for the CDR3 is TGTGCCAGCAGCTCGGCAGGGTACCAAGAGACCCAGTACTTC.

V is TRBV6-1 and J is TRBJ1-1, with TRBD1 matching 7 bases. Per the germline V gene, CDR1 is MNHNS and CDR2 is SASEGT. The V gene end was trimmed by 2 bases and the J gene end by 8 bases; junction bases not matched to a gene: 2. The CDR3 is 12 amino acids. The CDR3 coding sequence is TGTGCCAGCAGTGAACCGACAGGGGAAGCTTTCTTT. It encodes CASSEPTGEAFF.

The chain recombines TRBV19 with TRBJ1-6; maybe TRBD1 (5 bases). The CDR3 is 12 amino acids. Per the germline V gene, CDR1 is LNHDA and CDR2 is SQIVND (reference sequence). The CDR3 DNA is TGTCCCCGAGTCAGGGTCAATTCACCCCTCCACTTT. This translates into CPRVRVNSPLHF. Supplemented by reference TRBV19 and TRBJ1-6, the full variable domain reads DGGITQSPKYLFRKEGQNVTLSCEQNLNHDAMYWYRQDPGQGLRLIYYSQIVNDFQKGDIAEGYSVSREKKESFPLTVTSAQKNPTAFYLCPRVRVNSPLHFGNGTRLTVT.

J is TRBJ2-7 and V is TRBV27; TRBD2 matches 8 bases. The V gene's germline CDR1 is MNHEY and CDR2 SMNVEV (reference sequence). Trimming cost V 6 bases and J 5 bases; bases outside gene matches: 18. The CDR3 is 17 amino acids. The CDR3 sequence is CASSPFPGASGSHEQYF. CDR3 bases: TGTGCCAGCAGCCCCTTCCCCGGTGCTAGCGGGTCCCACGAGCAGTACTTC.

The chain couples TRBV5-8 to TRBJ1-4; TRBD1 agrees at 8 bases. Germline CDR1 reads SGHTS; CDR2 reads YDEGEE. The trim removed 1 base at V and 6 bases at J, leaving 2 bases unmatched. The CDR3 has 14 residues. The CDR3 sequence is CASSLQQGDEKLFF. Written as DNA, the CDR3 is TGTGCCAGCAGCTTGCAACAGGGGGATGAAAAACTGTTTTTT.

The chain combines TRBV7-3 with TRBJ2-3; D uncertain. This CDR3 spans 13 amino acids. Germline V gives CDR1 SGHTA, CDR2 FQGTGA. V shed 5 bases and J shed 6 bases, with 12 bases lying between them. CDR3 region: CASSITQADTQYF. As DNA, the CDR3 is TGTGCCAGCAGCATCACTCAAGCCGATACGCAGTATTTT.

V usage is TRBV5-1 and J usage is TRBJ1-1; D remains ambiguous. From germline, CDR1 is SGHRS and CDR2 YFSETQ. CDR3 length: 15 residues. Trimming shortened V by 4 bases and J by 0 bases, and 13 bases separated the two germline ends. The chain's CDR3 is CASSPEALMNTEAFF. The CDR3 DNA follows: TGCGCCAGCAGCCCCGAGGCGCTTATGAACACTGAAGCTTTCTTT.

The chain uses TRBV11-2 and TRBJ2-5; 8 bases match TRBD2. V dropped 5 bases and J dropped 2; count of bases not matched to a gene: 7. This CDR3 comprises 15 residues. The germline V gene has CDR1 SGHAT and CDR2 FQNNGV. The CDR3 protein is CASSHSSGPQETQYF. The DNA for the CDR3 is TGTGCCAGCAGCCATTCTAGCGGGCCTCAAGAGACCCAGTACTTC.

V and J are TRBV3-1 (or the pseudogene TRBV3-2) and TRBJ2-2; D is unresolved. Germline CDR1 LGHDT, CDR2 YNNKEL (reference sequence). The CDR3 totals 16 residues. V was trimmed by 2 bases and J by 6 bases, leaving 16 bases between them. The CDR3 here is CASSQKIVVDSGELFF. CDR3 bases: TGTGCCAGCAGCCAAAAGATTGTAGTAGACTCCGGGGAGCTGTTTTTT.

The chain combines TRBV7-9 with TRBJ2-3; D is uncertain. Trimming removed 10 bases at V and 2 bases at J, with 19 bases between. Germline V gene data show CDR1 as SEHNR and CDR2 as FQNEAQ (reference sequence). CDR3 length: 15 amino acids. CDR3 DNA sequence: TGTGCCAACTCTCGGAGCCGCCAGAACACAGATACGCAGTATTTT. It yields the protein CANSRSRQNTDTQYF.

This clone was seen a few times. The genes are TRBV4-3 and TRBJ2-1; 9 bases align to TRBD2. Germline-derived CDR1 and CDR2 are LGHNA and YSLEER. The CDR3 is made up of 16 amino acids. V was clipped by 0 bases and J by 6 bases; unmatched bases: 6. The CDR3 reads CASSQEWRGGANEQFF. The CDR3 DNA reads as TGCGCCAGCAGCCAAGAATGGCGGGGGGGTGCCAATGAGCAGTTCTTC.

The CDR3 region has the DNA TGCAGCGTTGAGGATACAGGGGGAGGGGAAAAACTGTTTTTT. It yields the protein CSVEDTGGGEKLFF. The J gene is TRBJ1-4, the V gene TRBV29-1, with TRBD1 matching 8 bases. Germline values: CDR1 SQVTM, CDR2 ANQGSEA. This CDR3 spans 14 amino acids. With 3 bases clipped from V and 8 bases from J, the junction kept 8 bases outside the gene matches.